This T cell receptor (beta chain) emerged from a study of T cells expressing NK-cell markers. At the level of the study: The authors sequenced eight donors, of whom seven were HCMV-seropositive and one was seronegative.

Beta-chain TCR cDNA was generated via 5'RACE template switching with UMIs. TCRdb reprocessed the 5' RACE reads and reports one entry per CDR3 protein, with no DNA. The sample table includes about 410,000 distinct CDR3 sequences. Germline V gene data show CDR1 as LGHDT and CDR2 as YNNKEL (reference sequence). This CDR3 comprises 17 residues. Sequences were obtained from blood T cells: a sorted CD56 or NKG2C T cell subset, CD4+ or CD8+ T cells, or bulk PBMC T cells (not recorded which). V usage is TRBV3-1 and J usage is TRBJ2-3; the TCRdb D gene call, TRBD1, has no DNA to confirm it. The source of this sequence is a woman aged 50 to 65 in good health. CDR3 sequence reads: CASSDPVNEGSTDTQYF.